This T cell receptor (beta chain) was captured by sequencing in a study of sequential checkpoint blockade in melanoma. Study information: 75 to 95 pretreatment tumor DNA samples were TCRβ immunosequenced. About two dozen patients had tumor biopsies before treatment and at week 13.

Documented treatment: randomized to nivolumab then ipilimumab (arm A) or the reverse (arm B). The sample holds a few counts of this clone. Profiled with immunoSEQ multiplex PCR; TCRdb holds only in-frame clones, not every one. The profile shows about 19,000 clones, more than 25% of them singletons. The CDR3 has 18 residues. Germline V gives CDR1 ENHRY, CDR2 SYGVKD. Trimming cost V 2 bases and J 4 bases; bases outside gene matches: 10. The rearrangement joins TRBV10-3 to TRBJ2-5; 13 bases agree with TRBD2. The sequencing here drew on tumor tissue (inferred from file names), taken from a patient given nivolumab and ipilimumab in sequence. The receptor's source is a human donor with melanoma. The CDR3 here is CAISEPGLAGQRGETQYF. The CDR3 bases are TGTGCCATCAGTGAGCCGGGACTAGCGGGGCAACGGGGAGAGACCCAGTACTTC.